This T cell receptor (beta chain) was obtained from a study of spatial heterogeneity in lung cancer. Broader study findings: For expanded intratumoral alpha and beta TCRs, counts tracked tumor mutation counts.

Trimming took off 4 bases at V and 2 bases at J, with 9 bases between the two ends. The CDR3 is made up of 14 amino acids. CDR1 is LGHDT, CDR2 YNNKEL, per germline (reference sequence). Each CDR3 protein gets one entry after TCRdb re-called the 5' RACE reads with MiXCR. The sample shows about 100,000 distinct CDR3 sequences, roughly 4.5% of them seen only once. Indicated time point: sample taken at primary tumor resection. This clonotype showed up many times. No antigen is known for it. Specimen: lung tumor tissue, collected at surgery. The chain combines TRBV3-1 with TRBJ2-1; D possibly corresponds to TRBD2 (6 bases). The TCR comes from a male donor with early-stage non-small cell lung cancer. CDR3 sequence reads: CASSRSGAYNEQFF. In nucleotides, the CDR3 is TGTGCCAGCAGCCGGTCGGGAGCCTACAATGAGCAGTTCTTC.